This TCR beta chain was captured in a study of T cells in localized non-small cell lung cancer. Study results and caveats: Adjacent lung was found to contain a median roughly 60 of the top 100 tumor clones. Heterogeneity cannot be ruled out, as sequencing used one tumor region only. With higher T cell density in blood came longer overall survival.

In regard to this clone: Its target is not known.

Clones were read by immunoSEQ multiplex PCR, and TCRdb kept only the in-frame ones, dropping some. The sample contains over a thousand clones, approximately 20% of which appear only once. Lacking atypia, the adjacent lung had been sampled at least 2 cm away from the tumor margin. V shed 5 bases and J 4 bases; nucleotides not matched to a gene: 11. The CDR3 has 17 amino acids. Germline CDR1 reads LNHDA; CDR2 reads SQIVND (reference sequence). This rearrangement joins TRBV19 to TRBJ2-1, with TRBD2 matching 10 bases. The sequence was obtained from a female donor older than 55 with stage I lung adenocarcinoma. The specimen was normal lung tissue next to the tumor, collected before any cancer treatment. This CDR3 is CASSLFLAGAAYNEQFF. For the CDR3, the DNA is TGTGCCAGTAGTCTCTTTCTAGCGGGAGCCGCGTACAATGAGCAGTTCTTC.